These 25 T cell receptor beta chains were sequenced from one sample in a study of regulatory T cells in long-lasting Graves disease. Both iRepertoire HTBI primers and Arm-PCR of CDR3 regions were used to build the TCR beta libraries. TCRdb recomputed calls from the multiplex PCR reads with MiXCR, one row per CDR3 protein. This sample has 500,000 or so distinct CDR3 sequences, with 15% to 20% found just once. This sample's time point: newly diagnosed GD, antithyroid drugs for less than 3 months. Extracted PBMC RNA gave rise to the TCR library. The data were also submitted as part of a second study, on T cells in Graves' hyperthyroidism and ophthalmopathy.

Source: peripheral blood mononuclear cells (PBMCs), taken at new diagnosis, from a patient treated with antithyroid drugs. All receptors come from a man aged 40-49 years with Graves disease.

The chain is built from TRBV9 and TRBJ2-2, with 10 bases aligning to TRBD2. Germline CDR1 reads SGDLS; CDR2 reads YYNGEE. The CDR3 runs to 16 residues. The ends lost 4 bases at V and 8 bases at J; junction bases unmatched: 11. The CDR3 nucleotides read TGTGCCAGCAGCCCCAACCTAGCGGGAGTAACAGGGGAGCTGTTTTTT. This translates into CASSPNLAGVTGELFF. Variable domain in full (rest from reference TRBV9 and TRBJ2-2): DSGVTQTPKHLITATGQRVTLRCSPRSGDLSVYWYQQSLDQGLQFLIQYYNGEERAKGNILERFSAQQFPDLHSELNLSSLELGDSALYFCASSPNLAGVTGELFFGEGSRLTVL.

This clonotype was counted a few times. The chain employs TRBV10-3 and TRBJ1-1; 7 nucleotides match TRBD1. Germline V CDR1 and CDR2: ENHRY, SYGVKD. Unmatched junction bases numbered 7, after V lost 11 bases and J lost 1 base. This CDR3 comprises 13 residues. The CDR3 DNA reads TGTGCCGTTGGACAGGCGCCGAACACTGAAGCTTTCTTT. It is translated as CAVGQAPNTEAFF.

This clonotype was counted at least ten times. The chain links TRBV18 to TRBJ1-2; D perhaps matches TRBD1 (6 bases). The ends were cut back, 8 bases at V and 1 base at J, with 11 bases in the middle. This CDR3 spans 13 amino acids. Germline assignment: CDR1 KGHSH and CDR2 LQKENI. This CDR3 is CASSPQGNYGYTF. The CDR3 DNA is TGTGCCAGCAGCCCACAGGGTAACTATGGCTACACCTTC.

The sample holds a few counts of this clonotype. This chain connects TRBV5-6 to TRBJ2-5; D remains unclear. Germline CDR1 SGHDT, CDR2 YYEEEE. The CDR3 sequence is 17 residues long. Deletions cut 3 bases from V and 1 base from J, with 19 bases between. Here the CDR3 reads CASSSFTSRRIQETQYF. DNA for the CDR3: TGTGCCAGCAGCTCCTTCACTTCTAGACGGATCCAAGAGACCCAGTACTTC.

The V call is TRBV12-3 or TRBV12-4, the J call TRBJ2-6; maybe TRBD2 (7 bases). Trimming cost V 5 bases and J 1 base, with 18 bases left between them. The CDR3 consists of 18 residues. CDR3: CASSPTGGRLSGANVLTF. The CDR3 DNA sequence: TGTGCCAGCAGTCCCACCGGGGGGCGACTTTCTGGGGCCAACGTCCTGACTTTC.

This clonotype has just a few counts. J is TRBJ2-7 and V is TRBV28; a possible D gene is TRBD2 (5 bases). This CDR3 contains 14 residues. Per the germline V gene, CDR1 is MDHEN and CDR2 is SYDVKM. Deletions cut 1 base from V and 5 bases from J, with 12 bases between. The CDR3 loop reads CASSLSPSTHEQYF. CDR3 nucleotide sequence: TGTGCCAGCAGTTTATCTCCTAGCACCCACGAGCAGTACTTC. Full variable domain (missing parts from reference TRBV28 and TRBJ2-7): DVKVTQSSRYLVKRTGEKVFLECVQDMDHENMFWYRQDPGLGLRLIYFSYDVKMKEKGDIPEGYSVSREKKERFSLILESASTNQTSMYLCASSLSPSTHEQYFGPGTRLTVT.

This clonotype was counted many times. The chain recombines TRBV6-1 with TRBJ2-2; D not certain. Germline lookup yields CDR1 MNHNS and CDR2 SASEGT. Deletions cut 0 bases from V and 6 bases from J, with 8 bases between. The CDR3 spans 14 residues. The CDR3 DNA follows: TGTGCCAGCAGTGAAGCGAGTCTCGCCGGGGAGCTGTTTTTT. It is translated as CASSEASLAGELFF.

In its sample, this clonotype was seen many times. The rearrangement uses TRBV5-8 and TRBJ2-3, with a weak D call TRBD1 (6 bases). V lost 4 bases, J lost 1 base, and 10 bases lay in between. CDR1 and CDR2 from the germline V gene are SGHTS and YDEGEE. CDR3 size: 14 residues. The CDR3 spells CASSPGVRTDTQYF. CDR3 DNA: TGTGCCAGCAGCCCAGGGGTCCGCACAGATACGCAGTATTTT. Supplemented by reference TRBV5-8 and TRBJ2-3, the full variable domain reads EAGVTQSPTHLIKTRGQQATLRCSPISGHTSVYWYQQALGLGLQFLLWYDEGEERNRGNFPPRFSGRQFPNYSSELNVNALELEDSALYLCASSPGVRTDTQYFGPGTRLTVL.

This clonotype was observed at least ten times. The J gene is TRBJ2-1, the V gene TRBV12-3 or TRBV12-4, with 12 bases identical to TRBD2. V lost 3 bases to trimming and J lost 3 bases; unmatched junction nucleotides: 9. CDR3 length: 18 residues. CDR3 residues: CASSFRPSGRAVYNEQFF. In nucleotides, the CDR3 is TGTGCCAGCAGTTTCAGACCTAGCGGGAGGGCGGTCTACAATGAGCAGTTCTTC.

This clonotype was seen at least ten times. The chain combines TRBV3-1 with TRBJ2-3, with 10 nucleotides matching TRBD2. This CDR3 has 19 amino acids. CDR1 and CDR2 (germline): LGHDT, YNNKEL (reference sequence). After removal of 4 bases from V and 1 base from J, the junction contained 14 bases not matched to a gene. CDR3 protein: CASSRRLPGLATRTDTQYF. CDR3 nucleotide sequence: TGTGCCAGCAGCCGAAGACTTCCGGGACTAGCGACTCGCACAGATACGCAGTATTTT.

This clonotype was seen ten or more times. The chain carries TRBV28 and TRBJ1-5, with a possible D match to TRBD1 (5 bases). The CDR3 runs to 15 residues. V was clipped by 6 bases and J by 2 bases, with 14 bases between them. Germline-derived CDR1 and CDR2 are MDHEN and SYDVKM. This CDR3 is CASRFSGGGNQPQHF. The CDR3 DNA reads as TGTGCCAGCAGGTTTTCCGGGGGTGGCAATCAGCCCCAGCATTTT.

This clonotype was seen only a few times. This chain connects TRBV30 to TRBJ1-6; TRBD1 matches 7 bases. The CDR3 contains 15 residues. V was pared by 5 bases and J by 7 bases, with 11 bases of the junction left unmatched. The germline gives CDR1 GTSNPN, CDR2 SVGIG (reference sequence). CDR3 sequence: CAWGRTGGPNSPLHF. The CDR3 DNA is TGTGCCTGGGGACGGACAGGAGGTCCAAATTCACCCCTCCACTTT.

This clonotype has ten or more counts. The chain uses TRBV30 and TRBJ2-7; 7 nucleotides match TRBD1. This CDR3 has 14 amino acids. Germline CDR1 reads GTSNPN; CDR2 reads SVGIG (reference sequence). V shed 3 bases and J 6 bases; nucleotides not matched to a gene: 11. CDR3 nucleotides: TGTGCCTGGAGCGGGACAGCGTGGATGGTCGAGCAGTACTTC. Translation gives CAWSGTAWMVEQYF.

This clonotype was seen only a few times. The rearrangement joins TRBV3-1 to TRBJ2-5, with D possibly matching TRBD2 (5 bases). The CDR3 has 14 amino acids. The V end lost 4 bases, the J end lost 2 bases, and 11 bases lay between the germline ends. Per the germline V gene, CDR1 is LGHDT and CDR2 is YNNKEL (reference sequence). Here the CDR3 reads CASSPSGKQETQYF. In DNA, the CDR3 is TGTGCCAGCAGCCCCAGCGGAAAGCAAGAGACCCAGTACTTC.

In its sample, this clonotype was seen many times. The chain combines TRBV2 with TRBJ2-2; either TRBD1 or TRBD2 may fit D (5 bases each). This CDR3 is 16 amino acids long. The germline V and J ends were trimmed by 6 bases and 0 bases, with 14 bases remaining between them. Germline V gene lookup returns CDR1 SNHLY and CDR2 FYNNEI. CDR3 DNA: TGTGCCAGCAGCCCAAACGTGGGGGCGAACACCGGGGAGCTGTTTTTT. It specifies CASSPNVGANTGELFF.

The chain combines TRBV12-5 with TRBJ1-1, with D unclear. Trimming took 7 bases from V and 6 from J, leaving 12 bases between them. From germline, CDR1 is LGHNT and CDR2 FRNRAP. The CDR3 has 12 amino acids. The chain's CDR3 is CASAPDNAEAFF. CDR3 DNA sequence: TGTGCTAGTGCCCCTGACAACGCTGAAGCTTTCTTT.

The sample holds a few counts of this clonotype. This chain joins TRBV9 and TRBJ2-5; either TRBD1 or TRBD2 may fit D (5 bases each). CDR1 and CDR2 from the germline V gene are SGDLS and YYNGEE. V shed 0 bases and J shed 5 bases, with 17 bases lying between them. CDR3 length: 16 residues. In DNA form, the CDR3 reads TGTGCCAGCAGCGTAGCTTTCGGGCTAGGGGAGGAGACCCAGTACTTC. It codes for CASSVAFGLGEETQYF.

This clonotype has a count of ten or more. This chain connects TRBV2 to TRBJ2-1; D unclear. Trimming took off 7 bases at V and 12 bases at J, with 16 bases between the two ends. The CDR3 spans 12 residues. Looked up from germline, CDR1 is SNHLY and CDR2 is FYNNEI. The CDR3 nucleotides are TGTGCCAGCACCGACACTAAGTACGGGCAGTTCTTC. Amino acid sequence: CASTDTKYGQFF.

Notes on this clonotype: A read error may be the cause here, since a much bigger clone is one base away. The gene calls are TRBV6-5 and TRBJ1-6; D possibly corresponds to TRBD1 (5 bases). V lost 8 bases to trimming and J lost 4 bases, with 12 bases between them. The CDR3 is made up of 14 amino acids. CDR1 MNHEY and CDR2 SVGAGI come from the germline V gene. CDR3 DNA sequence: TGTGCCAGCGCCGGGACGGGATATAATTCACCCCTCCACTTT. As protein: CASAGTGYNSPLHF.

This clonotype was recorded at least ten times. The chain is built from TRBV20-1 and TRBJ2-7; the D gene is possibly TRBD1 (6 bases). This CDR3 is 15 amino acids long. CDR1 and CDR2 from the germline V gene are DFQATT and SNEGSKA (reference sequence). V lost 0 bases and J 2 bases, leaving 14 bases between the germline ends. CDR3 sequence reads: CSARDQGQGTYEQYF. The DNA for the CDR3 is TGCAGTGCTAGAGATCAGGGTCAGGGGACCTACGAGCAGTACTTC.

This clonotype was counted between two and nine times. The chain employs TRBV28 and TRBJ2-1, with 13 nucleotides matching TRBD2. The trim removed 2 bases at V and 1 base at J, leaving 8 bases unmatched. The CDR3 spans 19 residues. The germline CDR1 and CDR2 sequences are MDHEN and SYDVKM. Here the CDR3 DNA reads TGTGCCAGCAGTTTACCAGGGACTAGCGGGATCGTGTCCTACAATGAGCAGTTCTTC. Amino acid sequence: CASSLPGTSGIVSYNEQFF.

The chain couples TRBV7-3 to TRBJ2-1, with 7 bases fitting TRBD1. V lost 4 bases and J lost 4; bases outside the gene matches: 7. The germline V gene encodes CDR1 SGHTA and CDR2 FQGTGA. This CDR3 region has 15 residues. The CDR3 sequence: CASSSGTAVYNEQFF. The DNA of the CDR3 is TGTGCCAGCAGCTCCGGGACAGCGGTATACAATGAGCAGTTCTTC.

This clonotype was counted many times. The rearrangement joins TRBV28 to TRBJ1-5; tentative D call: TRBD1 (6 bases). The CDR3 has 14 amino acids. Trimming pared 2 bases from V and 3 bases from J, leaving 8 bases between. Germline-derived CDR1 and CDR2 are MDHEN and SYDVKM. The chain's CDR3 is CASSLHRDNQPQHF. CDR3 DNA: TGTGCCAGCAGTTTACACAGGGACAATCAGCCCCAGCATTTT.

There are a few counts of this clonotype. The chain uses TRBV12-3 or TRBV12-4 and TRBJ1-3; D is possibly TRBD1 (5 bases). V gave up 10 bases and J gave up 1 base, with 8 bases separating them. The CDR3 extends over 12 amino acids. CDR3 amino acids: CATGGSGNTIYF. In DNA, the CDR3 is TGTGCCACGGGGGGGTCTGGAAACACCATATATTTT.

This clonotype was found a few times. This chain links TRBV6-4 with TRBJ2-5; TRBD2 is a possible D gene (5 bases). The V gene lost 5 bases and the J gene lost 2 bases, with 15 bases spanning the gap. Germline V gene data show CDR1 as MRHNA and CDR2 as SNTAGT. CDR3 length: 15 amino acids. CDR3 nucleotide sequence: TGTGCCAGCAGTTACGCGGCCCGGAGGCAAGAGACCCAGTACTTC. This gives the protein CASSYAARRQETQYF.